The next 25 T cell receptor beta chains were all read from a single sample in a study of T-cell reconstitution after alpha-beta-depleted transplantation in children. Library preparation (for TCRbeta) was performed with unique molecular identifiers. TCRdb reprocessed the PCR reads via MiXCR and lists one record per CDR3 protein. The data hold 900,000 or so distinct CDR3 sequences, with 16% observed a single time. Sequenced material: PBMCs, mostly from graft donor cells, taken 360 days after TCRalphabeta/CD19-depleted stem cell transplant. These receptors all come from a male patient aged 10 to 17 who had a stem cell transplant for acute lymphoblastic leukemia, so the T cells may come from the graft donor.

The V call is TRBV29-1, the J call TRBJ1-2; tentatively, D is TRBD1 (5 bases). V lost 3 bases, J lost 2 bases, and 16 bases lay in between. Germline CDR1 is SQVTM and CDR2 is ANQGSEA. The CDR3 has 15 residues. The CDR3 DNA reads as TGCAGCGTTGACAGGGAAGGACTAGTGAACTATGGCTACACCTTC. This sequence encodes CSVDREGLVNYGYTF.

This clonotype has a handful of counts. The CDR3 loop reads CASSFDLLAGDRGGEQYF. CDR3 sequence (DNA): TGCGCCAGCAGCTTCGACCTACTAGCGGGAGATAGAGGTGGCGAGCAGTACTTC. The chain has TRBV5-1 and TRBJ2-7, with 11 bases identical to TRBD2. This CDR3 is 18 amino acids long. V dropped 2 bases and J dropped 6; count of bases not matched to a gene: 16. CDR1 is SGHRS, CDR2 YFSETQ, per germline.

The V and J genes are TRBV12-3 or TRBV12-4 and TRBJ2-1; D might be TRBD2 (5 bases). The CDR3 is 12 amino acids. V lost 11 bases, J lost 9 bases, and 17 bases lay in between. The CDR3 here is CAGGLRWGEQFF. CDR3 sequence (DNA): TGTGCCGGAGGACTCCGGTGGGGTGAGCAGTTCTTC.

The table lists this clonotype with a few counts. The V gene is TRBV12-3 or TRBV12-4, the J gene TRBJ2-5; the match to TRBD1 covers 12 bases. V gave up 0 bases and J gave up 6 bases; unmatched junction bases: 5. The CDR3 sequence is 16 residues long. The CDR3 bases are TGTGCCAGCAGTTTAGCCCCGGGACAGGGGGCAAAGACCCAGTACTTC. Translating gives CASSLAPGQGAKTQYF.

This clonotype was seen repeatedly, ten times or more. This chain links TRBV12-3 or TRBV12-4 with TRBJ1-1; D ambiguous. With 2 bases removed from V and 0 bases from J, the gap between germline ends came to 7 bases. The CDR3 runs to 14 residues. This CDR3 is CASSLLRMNTEAFF. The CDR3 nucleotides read TGTGCCAGCAGTTTACTCAGGATGAACACTGAAGCTTTCTTT.

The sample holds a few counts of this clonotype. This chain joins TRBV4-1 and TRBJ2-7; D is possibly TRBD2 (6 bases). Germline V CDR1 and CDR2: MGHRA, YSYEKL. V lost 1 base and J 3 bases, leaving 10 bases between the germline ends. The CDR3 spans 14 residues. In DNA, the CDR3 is TGCGCCAGCAGCCAAGGAATCGGGGGCTACGAGCAGTACTTC. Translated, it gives CASSQGIGGYEQYF.

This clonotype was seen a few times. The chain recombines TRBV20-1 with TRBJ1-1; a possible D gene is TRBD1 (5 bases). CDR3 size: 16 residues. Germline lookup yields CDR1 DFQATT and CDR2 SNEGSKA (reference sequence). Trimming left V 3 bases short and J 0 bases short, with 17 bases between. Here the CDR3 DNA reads TGCAGTGCTAGTCCAACGGCAGGGCCTATGAACACTGAAGCTTTCTTT. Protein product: CSASPTAGPMNTEAFF.

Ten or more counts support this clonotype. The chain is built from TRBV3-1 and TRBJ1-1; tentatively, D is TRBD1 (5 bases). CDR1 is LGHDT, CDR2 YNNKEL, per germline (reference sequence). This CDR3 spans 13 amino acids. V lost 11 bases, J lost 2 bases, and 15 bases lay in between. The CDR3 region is CASVGRANTEAFF. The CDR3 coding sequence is TGTGCCTCCGTCGGCAGGGCAAACACTGAAGCTTTCTTT.

The CDR3: CASSPPGQGGGYTF. CDR3 sequence (DNA): TGTGCCAGCAGCCCGCCGGGACAGGGAGGGGGCTACACCTTC. The rearrangement uses TRBV7-6 and TRBJ1-2, with 9 bases that match TRBD1. Trimming removed 5 bases from V and 8 bases from J; junction bases left unmatched: 9. The CDR3 is made up of 14 amino acids. Germline-derived CDR1 and CDR2 are SGHVS and FNYEAQ.

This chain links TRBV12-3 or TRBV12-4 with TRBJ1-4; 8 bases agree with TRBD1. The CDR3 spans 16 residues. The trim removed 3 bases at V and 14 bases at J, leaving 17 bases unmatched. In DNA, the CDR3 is TGTGCCAGCAGTTTTCGGCAGGGGGCCCTAAGGGAAAGGCTGTTTTTT. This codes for CASSFRQGALRERLFF.

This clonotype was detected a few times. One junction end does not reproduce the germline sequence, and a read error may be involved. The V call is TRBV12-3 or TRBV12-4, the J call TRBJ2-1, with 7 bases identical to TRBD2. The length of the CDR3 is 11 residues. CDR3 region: CASSFLAEVIF. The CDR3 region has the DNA TGTGCCAGCAGTTTTCTAGCGGAAGTGATCTTC.

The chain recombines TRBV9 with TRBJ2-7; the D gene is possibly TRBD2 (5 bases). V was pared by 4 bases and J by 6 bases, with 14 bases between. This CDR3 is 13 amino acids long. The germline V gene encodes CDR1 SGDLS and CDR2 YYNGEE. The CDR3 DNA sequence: TGTGCCAGCAGCCCAGGACCCGCGGGCGAGCAGTACTTC. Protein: CASSPGPAGEQYF.

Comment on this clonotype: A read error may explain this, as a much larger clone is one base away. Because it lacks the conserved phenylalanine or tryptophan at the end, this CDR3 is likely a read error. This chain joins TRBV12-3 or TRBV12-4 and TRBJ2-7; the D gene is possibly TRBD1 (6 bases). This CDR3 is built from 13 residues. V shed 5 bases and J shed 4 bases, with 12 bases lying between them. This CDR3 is CASSRDKPYEQYS. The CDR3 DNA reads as TGTGCCAGCAGTCGGGACAAACCATACGAGCAGTACTCC.

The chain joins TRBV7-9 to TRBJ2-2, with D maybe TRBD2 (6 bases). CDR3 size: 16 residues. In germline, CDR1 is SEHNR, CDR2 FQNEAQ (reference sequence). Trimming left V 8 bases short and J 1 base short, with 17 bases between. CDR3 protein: CASPGSGRRNTGELFF. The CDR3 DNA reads TGTGCCAGCCCGGGTTCCGGGAGAAGGAACACCGGGGAGCTGTTTTTT.

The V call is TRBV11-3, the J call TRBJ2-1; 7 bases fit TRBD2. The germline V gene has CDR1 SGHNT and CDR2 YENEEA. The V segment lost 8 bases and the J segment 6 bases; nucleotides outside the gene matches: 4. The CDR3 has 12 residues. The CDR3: CASQVAGNEQFF. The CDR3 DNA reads TGTGCCAGCCAGGTAGCGGGCAATGAGCAGTTCTTC. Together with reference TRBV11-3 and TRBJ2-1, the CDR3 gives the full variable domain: EAGVVQSPRYKIIEKKQPVAFWCNPISGHNTLYWYLQNLGQGPELLIRYENEEAVDDSQLPKDRFSAERLKGVDSTLKIQPAELGDSAVYLCASQVAGNEQFFGPGTRLTVL.

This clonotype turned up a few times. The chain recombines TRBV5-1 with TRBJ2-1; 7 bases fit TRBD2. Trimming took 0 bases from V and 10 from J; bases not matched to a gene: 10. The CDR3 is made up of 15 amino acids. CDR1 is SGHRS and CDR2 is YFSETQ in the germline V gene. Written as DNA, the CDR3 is TGCGCCAGCAGCTTGGCCGGCGGGAGATCACGGGAGCAGTTCTTC. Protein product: CASSLAGGRSREQFF.

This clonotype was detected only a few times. CDR3 in amino acids: CSVETGAYGYTF. CDR3 in DNA: TGCAGCGTTGAAACAGGAGCCTATGGCTACACCTTC. The V gene is TRBV29-1, the J gene TRBJ1-2; D is perhaps TRBD1 (5 bases). V was clipped by 2 bases and J by 4 bases, with 8 bases between them. There are 12 residues in the CDR3. The V gene's germline CDR1 is SQVTM and CDR2 ANQGSEA.

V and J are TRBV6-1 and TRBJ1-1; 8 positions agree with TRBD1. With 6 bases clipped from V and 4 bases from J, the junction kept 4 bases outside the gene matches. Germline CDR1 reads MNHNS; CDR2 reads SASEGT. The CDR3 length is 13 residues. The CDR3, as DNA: TGTGCCAGCAGCATTGACAGGGGCACTGAAGCTTTCTTT. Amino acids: CASSIDRGTEAFF.

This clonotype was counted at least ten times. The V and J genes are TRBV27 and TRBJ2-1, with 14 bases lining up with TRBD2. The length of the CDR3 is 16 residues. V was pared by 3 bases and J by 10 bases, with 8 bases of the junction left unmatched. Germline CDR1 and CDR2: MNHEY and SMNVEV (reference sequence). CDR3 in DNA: TGTGCCAGCAGTTTGATGGGGACTAGCGGGAGTGGCGAGCAGTTCTTC. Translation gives CASSLMGTSGSGEQFF.

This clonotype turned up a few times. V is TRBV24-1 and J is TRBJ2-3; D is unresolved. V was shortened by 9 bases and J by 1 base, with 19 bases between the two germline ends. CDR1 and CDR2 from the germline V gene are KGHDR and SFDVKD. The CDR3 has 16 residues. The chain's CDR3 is CATEPLLRPRTDTQYF. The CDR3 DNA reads TGTGCCACCGAGCCCCTGCTACGGCCCCGCACAGATACGCAGTATTTT.

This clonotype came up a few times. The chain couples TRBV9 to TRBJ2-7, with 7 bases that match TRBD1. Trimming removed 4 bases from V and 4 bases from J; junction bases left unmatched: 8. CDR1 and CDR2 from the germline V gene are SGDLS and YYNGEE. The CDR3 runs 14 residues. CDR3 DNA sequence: TGTGCCAGCAGCTCCCGGACAGGATGGTACGAGCAGTACTTC. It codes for CASSSRTGWYEQYF.

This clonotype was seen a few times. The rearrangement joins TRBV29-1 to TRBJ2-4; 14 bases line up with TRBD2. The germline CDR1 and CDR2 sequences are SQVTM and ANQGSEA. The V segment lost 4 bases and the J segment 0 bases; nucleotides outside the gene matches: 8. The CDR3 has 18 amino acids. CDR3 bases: TGCAGCGTTGGGGGACTAGCGGGGGCCAGCCTAGCCAAAAACATTCAGTACTTC. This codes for CSVGGLAGASLAKNIQYF.

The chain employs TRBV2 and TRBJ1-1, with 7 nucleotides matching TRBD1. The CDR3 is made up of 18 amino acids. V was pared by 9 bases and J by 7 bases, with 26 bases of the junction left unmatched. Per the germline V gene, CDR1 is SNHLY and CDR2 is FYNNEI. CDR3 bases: TGTGCCAGAAGGTCTCCGACAGGGAGGGGCCTGAGTGCCTATGAAGCTTTCTTT. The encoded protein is CARRSPTGRGLSAYEAFF.

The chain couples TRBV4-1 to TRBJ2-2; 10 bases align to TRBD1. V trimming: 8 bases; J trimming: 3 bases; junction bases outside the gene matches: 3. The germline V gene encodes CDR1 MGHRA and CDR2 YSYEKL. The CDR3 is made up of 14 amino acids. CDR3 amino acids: CASQGQGHTGELFF. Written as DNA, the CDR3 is TGCGCCAGCCAGGGACAGGGGCACACCGGGGAGCTGTTTTTT.

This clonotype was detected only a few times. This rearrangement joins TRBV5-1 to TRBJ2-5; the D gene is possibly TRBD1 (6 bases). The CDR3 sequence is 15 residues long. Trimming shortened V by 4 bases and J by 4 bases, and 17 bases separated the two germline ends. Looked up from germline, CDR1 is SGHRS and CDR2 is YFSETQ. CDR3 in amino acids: CASSLLGQRGETQYF. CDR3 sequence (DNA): TGCGCCAGCAGCCTCCTAGGACAGAGAGGAGAGACCCAGTACTTC.